One sample yielded the 20 T cell receptor beta chains listed below, sequenced in a study of blood T cell repertoires in COVID-19. Assay: immunoSEQ multiplex PCR; the TCRdb copy retains only in-frame clones and omits some. The sample holds roughly 150,000 clones, about 82% seen once. Sequencing was performed on peripheral blood. The receptors shown here come from a woman aged 80 or over with COVID-19, enrolled during active disease.

The rearrangement links TRBV5-6 to TRBJ2-3; TRBD2 agrees at 10 bases. This CDR3 spans 15 amino acids. The germline V gene encodes CDR1 SGHDT and CDR2 YYEEEE. V gave up 0 bases and J gave up 3 bases; unmatched junction bases: 1. CDR3 DNA: TGTGCCAGCAGCTTGGGGGGACTAGCGACAGATACGCAGTATTTT. This translates into CASSLGGLATDTQYF.

This clone was detected only once. The genes are TRBV4-2 and TRBJ2-5; weak D call: TRBD2 (7 bases). The CDR3 runs to 16 residues. V was pared by 2 bases and J by 3 bases, with 16 bases between. CDR1 is LGHNA and CDR2 is YNFKEQ in the germline V gene. The CDR3 bases are TGTGCCAGCAGCCAACCGCAAGGAGGGGGGGAAGAGACCCAGTACTTC. Protein product: CASSQPQGGGEETQYF.

The chain recombines TRBV19 with TRBJ1-5; no reliable D call. Germline V gives CDR1 LNHDA, CDR2 SQIVND (reference sequence). The V end lost 5 bases, the J end lost 1 base, and 15 bases lay between the germline ends. The CDR3 contains 16 residues. The CDR3 spells CASSRQALSSNQPQHF. The CDR3 region has the DNA TGTGCCAGTAGTCGACAAGCCTTATCGAGCAATCAGCCCCAGCATTTT.

The V and J genes are TRBV5-4 and TRBJ2-7, with 13 bases aligning to TRBD2. The CDR3 runs to 18 residues. The V segment lost 0 bases and the J segment 4 bases; nucleotides outside the gene matches: 10. Germline V gene lookup returns CDR1 SGHNT and CDR2 YYREEE (reference sequence). The CDR3 DNA reads as TGTGCCAGCAGCTTGGCCCGACTAGCGGGAGGACCTGGGTACGAGCAGTACTTC. This gives the protein CASSLARLAGGPGYEQYF.

This chain joins TRBV2 and TRBJ2-5, with 8 bases that match TRBD1. The trim removed 8 bases at V and 5 bases at J, leaving 10 bases unmatched. This CDR3 region has 14 residues. The germline V gene has CDR1 SNHLY and CDR2 FYNNEI. CDR3 coding DNA: TGTGCCAGCGCCGGGACAGGTTTATCCGAGACCCAGTACTTC. Its protein is CASAGTGLSETQYF.

The chain carries TRBV28 and TRBJ1-4; D unclear. This CDR3 region has 15 residues. The germline V gene encodes CDR1 MDHEN and CDR2 SYDVKM. V was pared by 4 bases and J by 0 bases, with 9 bases between. The CDR3 here is CASSSNGATNEKLFF. CDR3 sequence (DNA): TGTGCCAGCAGTTCGAACGGAGCAACTAATGAAAAACTGTTTTTT.

The V call is TRBV3-1 (or the pseudogene TRBV3-2), the J call TRBJ1-6, with D perhaps TRBD1 (6 bases). Looked up from germline, CDR1 is LGHDT and CDR2 is YNNKEL (reference sequence). This CDR3 is built from 14 residues. V shed 5 bases and J shed 7 bases, with 12 bases lying between them. The CDR3 DNA sequence: TGTGCCAGCAGCGCCCGGGACAAGAATTCACCCCTCCACTTT. Translating it yields CASSARDKNSPLHF.

In its sample, this clone was seen once. This sequence joins TRBV5-1 and TRBJ2-7; 9 bases align to TRBD1. Looked up from germline, CDR1 is SGHRS and CDR2 is YFSETQ. J was trimmed by 2 bases and V by 3 bases; bases with no gene match: 6. The CDR3 has 15 residues. The CDR3 DNA reads TGCGCCAGCAGCTCTGAGACAGGGGGAACCTACGAGCAGTACTTC. Amino acid sequence: CASSSETGGTYEQYF.

Comment on this clone: Additional DNA sequences in this sample encode the identical CDR3. The V call is TRBV5-1, the J call TRBJ2-3; 7 bases are a match to TRBD2. CDR1 is SGHRS and CDR2 is YFSETQ in the germline V gene. CDR3 size: 15 residues. V shed 1 base, J shed 0 bases, and the junction held 2 bases outside the gene matches. The CDR3 DNA is TGCGCCAGCAGCTTGAGCGGGGCTAGCACAGATACGCAGTATTTT. This sequence encodes CASSLSGASTDTQYF. Full variable domain (remainder filled in from reference TRBV5-1 and TRBJ2-3): KAGVTQTPRYLIKTRGQQVTLSCSPISGHRSVSWYQQTPGQGLQFLFEYFSETQRNKGNFPGRFSGRQFSNSRSEMNVSTLELGDSALYLCASSLSGASTDTQYFGPGTRLTVL.

The chain has TRBV2 and TRBJ1-5, with 10 bases that match TRBD1. The CDR3 sequence is 15 residues long. The ends lost 3 bases at V and 6 bases at J; junction bases unmatched: 5. Germline V gene lookup returns CDR1 SNHLY and CDR2 FYNNEI. CDR3 residues: CASSEDRGFGQPQHF. The CDR3 DNA reads as TGTGCCAGCAGTGAGGACAGGGGGTTTGGTCAGCCCCAGCATTTT.

The genes are TRBV4-1 and TRBJ1-5, with D possibly matching TRBD1 (6 bases). Germline V gene sequence: CDR1 MGHRA, CDR2 YSYEKL. This CDR3 has 16 residues. The germline V and J ends were trimmed by 0 bases and 4 bases, with 13 bases remaining between them. The CDR3 loop reads CASSQDPKGTNQPQHF. As DNA, the CDR3 is TGCGCCAGCAGCCAAGATCCGAAAGGGACAAATCAGCCCCAGCATTTT.

The chain uses TRBV2 and TRBJ1-2, with D hard to call. Germline V lookup: CDR1 SNHLY, CDR2 FYNNEI. V lost 8 bases and J lost 2, with 12 bases in between. The CDR3 is made up of 13 amino acids. This CDR3 is CASEGDPNYGYTF. CDR3 sequence (DNA): TGTGCCAGCGAGGGAGACCCAAACTATGGCTACACCTTC.

The J gene is TRBJ1-2, the V gene TRBV6-5; maybe TRBD1 (6 bases). Germline CDR1 and CDR2: MNHEY and SVGAGI. The CDR3 is made up of 13 amino acids. V gave up 7 bases and J gave up 4 bases, with 13 bases separating them. The DNA for the CDR3 is TGTGCCAGCAAAGTGACAGGCTCCTATGGCTACACCTTC. It specifies CASKVTGSYGYTF.

The chain combines TRBV20-1 with TRBJ1-2; D may be TRBD1 (6 bases). V was trimmed by 6 bases and J by 9 bases, leaving 11 bases between them. CDR3 size: 10 residues. The V gene's germline CDR1 is DFQATT and CDR2 SNEGSKA (reference sequence). The CDR3 bases are TGCAGTGCACAGAGGGACAGCTACACCTTC. Its translation is CSAQRDSYTF.

The rearrangement links TRBV6-2 or TRBV6-3 to TRBJ2-7, with a weak D call TRBD2 (5 bases). The germline CDR1 and CDR2 sequences are MNHEY and SVGEGT. Deletions cut 2 bases from V and 3 bases from J, with 8 bases between. This CDR3 is built from 13 residues. The CDR3 nucleotides read TGTGCCAGCAGTTACGTCGGGAACTACGAGCAGTACTTC. It yields the protein CASSYVGNYEQYF.

This chain links TRBV6-5 with TRBJ2-7, with D tentatively TRBD1 (5 bases). V dropped 2 bases and J dropped 5 bases, with 13 bases sitting between them. Germline values: CDR1 MNHEY, CDR2 SVGAGI. The CDR3 sequence is 14 residues long. CDR3 bases: TGTGCCAGCAGTTACCGCCAGGGTGCTAACGAGCAGTACTTC. Protein product: CASSYRQGANEQYF.

The CDR3 DNA reads as TGTGCCAGCAGTTTAGTTTGGGGGGATTCACCCCTCCACTTT. Translation gives CASSLVWGDSPLHF. The V gene is TRBV27, the J gene TRBJ1-6; possibly TRBD1 for D (5 bases). V lost 2 bases to trimming and J lost 8 bases, with 10 bases between them. Germline V gives CDR1 MNHEY, CDR2 SMNVEV (reference sequence). This CDR3 region has 14 residues.

This rearrangement joins TRBV6-6 to TRBJ2-3; 9 positions match TRBD2. V dropped 0 bases and J dropped 5; count of bases not matched to a gene: 6. This CDR3 spans 16 amino acids. The germline CDR1 and CDR2 sequences are MNHNY and SVGAGI (reference sequence). The CDR3 is CASSYSAGGAQDTQYF. The CDR3 region has the DNA TGTGCCAGCAGTTACTCGGCGGGGGGGGCCCAAGATACGCAGTATTTT.

This chain links TRBV6-8 with TRBJ1-1; D unclear. CDR1 MNHGY and CDR2 SAAAGT come from the germline V gene. V lost 6 bases to trimming and J lost 1 base, with 15 bases between them. The CDR3 covers 15 residues. The CDR3 nucleotides read TGTGCCAGCAGCATAATACGGGTTCAGAACACTGAAGCTTTCTTT. It specifies CASSIIRVQNTEAFF.

The chain combines TRBV10-3 with TRBJ2-2; possibly TRBD2 for D (5 bases). Trimming removed 4 bases from V and 3 bases from J, with 15 bases in between. This CDR3 region has 16 residues. Germline assignment: CDR1 ENHRY and CDR2 SYGVKD. The CDR3: CAISAAGGQDTGELFF. CDR3 DNA: TGTGCCATCAGTGCAGCCGGCGGGCAGGACACCGGGGAGCTGTTTTTT.